Described below is a single T cell receptor beta chain sequence and its context. Its specificity is not known. The sample originates from a study of response to subunit inactivated influenza vaccine. V lost 4 bases to trimming and J lost 4 bases, with 11 bases between them. CDR1 and CDR2 from the germline V gene are SQVTM and ANQGSEA. The CDR3 is 13 residues long. Regarding the study as a whole: Only a handful of new T cells, the authors suggested, are recruited with each seasonal influenza vaccination.

One entry per CDR3 protein results from TCRdb running MiXCR on the RT-PCR reads. The table shows 630,000 or so distinct CDR3 sequences, with approximately 14% occurring only once. The V and J genes are TRBV29-1 and TRBJ2-1; the D gene is possibly TRBD2 (6 bases). The sequenced sample was PBMCs from blood, obtained about 12 days after vaccination. The clonotype originates from a man over 45 who received an inactivated influenza vaccine. The CDR3, as DNA: TGCAGCGTTGTTCCGGCGGGGTACAATGAGCAGTTCTTC. Encoded protein: CSVVPAGYNEQFF.